What follows are 19 T cell receptor beta chains derived from one specimen sequenced in a study of radiotherapy plus CTLA-4 blockade in lung cancer (dated by TCRdb to the late 2010s). The library came from the immunoSEQ multiplex PCR assay. This immuneACCESS table, as held by TCRdb, lists in-frame sequences with V and J called but not all clones. Of the missing ones, under half trace to an unresolved V gene in checked studies; the others have no known cause. The sample has over 70,000 clones on record, about 86% of them singletons. The ten largest account for 2% to 2.5% of the sample. Material: peripheral blood, obtained from a patient treated with radiotherapy plus ipilimumab. These receptors were obtained from a human donor with non-small cell lung cancer who had a partial response to radiotherapy plus ipilimumab.

V and J are TRBV9 and TRBJ1-4, with D tentatively TRBD1 (5 bases). Germline CDR1 is SGDLS and CDR2 is YYNGEE. This CDR3 contains 15 residues. Deletions cut 0 bases from V and 7 bases from J, with 13 bases between. The CDR3, as DNA: TGTGCCAGCAGCGTAGCGGGCAGGGCTGGTGAAAAACTGTTTTTT. Encoded protein: CASSVAGRAGEKLFF.

The genes are TRBV19 and TRBJ2-5; perhaps TRBD2 as D (7 bases). This CDR3 comprises 17 residues. Germline loops: CDR1 LNHDA, CDR2 SQIVND (reference sequence). The V end lost 5 bases, the J end lost 5 bases, and 24 bases lay between the germline ends. The DNA for the CDR3 is TGTGCCAGTAGTGCCTCTAGCGGAGGGGGACGGGGCGAGACCCAGTACTTC. Its translation: CASSASSGGGRGETQYF.

The DNA for the CDR3 is TGTGCCAGCAGCTCTCTTTACAGGGAAGTGGTGGTCCCTGAAGCTTTCTTT. This gives the protein CASSSLYREVVVPEAFF. The J gene is TRBJ1-1, the V gene TRBV5-4; D is perhaps TRBD1 (6 bases). The germline CDR1 and CDR2 sequences are SGHNT and YYREEE (reference sequence). V lost 3 bases to trimming and J lost 6 bases, with 24 bases between them. The CDR3 consists of 17 residues.

The J gene is TRBJ1-5, the V gene TRBV5-1, with D tentatively TRBD1 (5 bases). The CDR3 spans 15 residues. V shed 3 bases and J shed 5 bases, with 15 bases lying between them. Germline lookup yields CDR1 SGHRS and CDR2 YFSETQ. This chain's CDR3 is CASSSQGGWDQPQHF. The CDR3 DNA sequence: TGCGCCAGCAGCTCCCAGGGTGGTTGGGATCAGCCCCAGCATTTT.

This chain uses TRBV28 with TRBJ1-6; 8 positions agree with TRBD1. Per the germline V gene, CDR1 is MDHEN and CDR2 is SYDVKM. With V trimmed by 11 bases and J by 8 bases, 8 bases remained unmatched. The CDR3 is 13 amino acids. CDR3 bases: TGTGCCGGGGGGACAGGCGGATATTCACCCCTCCACTTT. As protein: CAGGTGGYSPLHF.

This clone was counted once. V and J are TRBV6-5 and TRBJ2-1; 7 nucleotides match TRBD1. Germline CDR1 is MNHEY and CDR2 is SVGAGI. There are 14 residues in the CDR3. V shed 6 bases, J shed 8 bases, and the junction held 10 bases outside the gene matches. CDR3 sequence (DNA): TGTGCCAGCAGCTTGGACAGGCCGGGCGATGAGCAGTTCTTC. The encoded protein is CASSLDRPGDEQFF.

J is TRBJ1-2 and V is TRBV6-6; D gene ambiguous. Germline V lookup: CDR1 MNHNY, CDR2 SVGAGI (reference sequence). V was shortened by 6 bases and J by 8 bases, with 16 bases between the two germline ends. The CDR3 totals 13 residues. CDR3 loop: CASRTGIPVGYTF. The DNA for the CDR3 is TGTGCCAGCAGAACCGGGATTCCCGTAGGCTACACCTTC.

As DNA, the CDR3 is TGTGCCAGCAGTAGGGCGGGGTGGCAGGACTATAATTCACCCCTCCACTTT. It translates to CASSRAGWQDYNSPLHF. The V and J genes are TRBV27 and TRBJ1-6; D not certain. Germline values: CDR1 MNHEY, CDR2 SMNVEV (reference sequence). The CDR3 contains 17 residues. Between the trimmed V and J ends, which lost 5 bases and 3 bases, there was a span of 17 bases.

The chain uses TRBV4-2 and TRBJ2-5, with unresolved D. Trimming stripped 0 bases from V and 2 bases from J, with 7 bases between. Germline V gives CDR1 LGHNA, CDR2 YNFKEQ. The CDR3 contains 14 residues. The CDR3 nucleotides are TGTGCCAGCAGCCAAGATACTTTACAAGAGACCCAGTACTTC. This encodes CASSQDTLQETQYF.

This sequence joins TRBV6-5 and TRBJ2-7, with D tentatively TRBD2 (5 bases). With 2 bases removed from V and 6 bases from J, the gap between germline ends came to 8 bases. Germline loops: CDR1 MNHEY, CDR2 SVGAGI. The CDR3 is made up of 12 amino acids. CDR3 bases: TGTGCCAGCAGTTACATTGGAGGCGAGCAGTACTTC. Translated, it gives CASSYIGGEQYF.

CDR3 DNA: TGTGCCAGCAGGGGACAGGAAATCAATCAGCCCCAGCATTTT. Protein sequence: CASRGQEINQPQHF. The genes are TRBV27 and TRBJ1-5, with 8 positions matching TRBD1. V trimming: 6 bases; J trimming: 3 bases; junction bases outside the gene matches: 4. The CDR3 extends over 14 amino acids. Germline V gene lookup returns CDR1 MNHEY and CDR2 SMNVEV (reference sequence).

The rearrangement links TRBV7-9 to TRBJ1-2; D call uncertain. Germline loops: CDR1 SEHNR, CDR2 FQNEAQ (reference sequence). V was cut by 1 base and J by 10 bases, with 10 bases left in between. The CDR3 loop spans 12 amino acids. The CDR3 reads CASSLGREAYTF. Written as DNA, the CDR3 is TGTGCCAGCAGCTTAGGTCGCGAGGCCTACACCTTC.

The V and J genes are TRBV28 and TRBJ2-3; 10 bases are a match to TRBD1. The V gene's germline CDR1 is MDHEN and CDR2 SYDVKM. V gave up 6 bases and J gave up 5 bases; unmatched junction bases: 11. The CDR3 length is 16 residues. This CDR3 is CASSVRGQGLGDTQYF. The DNA of the CDR3 is TGTGCCAGCAGCGTAAGGGGACAGGGGCTGGGAGATACGCAGTATTTT.

The genes are TRBV5-8 and TRBJ2-7; 9 positions agree with TRBD1. Trimming removed 2 bases from V and 5 bases from J; junction bases left unmatched: 8. There are 15 residues in the CDR3. Germline CDR1 reads SGHTS; CDR2 reads YDEGEE. CDR3 DNA: TGTGCCAGCAGCTTCCCCCGGGACAGGGCGGACGAGCAGTACGTC. This translates into CASSFPRDRADEQYV.

The V call is TRBV7-2, the J call TRBJ2-6, with TRBD2 as a possible D gene (6 bases). V dropped 5 bases and J dropped 2 bases, with 13 bases sitting between them. This CDR3 contains 16 residues. The germline gives CDR1 SGHTA, CDR2 FQGNSA. CDR3 amino acids: CASSPQGGAGANVLTF. The CDR3 DNA follows: TGTGCCAGCAGCCCTCAGGGCGGGGCTGGGGCCAACGTCCTGACTTTC.

The rearrangement uses TRBV4-1 and TRBJ1-1; unclear D gene. Trimming pared 3 bases from V and 3 bases from J, leaving 23 bases between. Germline V gene sequence: CDR1 MGHRA, CDR2 YSYEKL. The CDR3 consists of 18 residues. This chain's CDR3 is CASSQDTPREGRYTEAFF. The CDR3 region has the DNA TGCGCCAGCAGCCAGGATACCCCCCGGGAGGGAAGGTACACTGAAGCTTTCTTT.

This clone was detected once. The chain uses TRBV7-2 and TRBJ1-5; 10 positions agree with TRBD1. CDR3 length: 16 amino acids. The junction had 5 bases not matched to a gene; V was cut back by 5 bases and J by 1 base. The V gene's germline CDR1 is SGHTA and CDR2 FQGNSA. The CDR3 DNA is TGTGCCAGCAGCGAGACAGGGGGCTTCAGCAATCAGCCCCAGCATTTT. Translating it yields CASSETGGFSNQPQHF.

This chain connects TRBV10-3 to TRBJ2-3; 10 bases map to TRBD1. The ends lost 10 bases at V and 5 bases at J; junction bases unmatched: 6. Germline V lookup: CDR1 ENHRY, CDR2 SYGVKD. There are 13 residues in the CDR3. The CDR3 DNA is TGTGCCACCGGGACAGGGGAAGGAGATACGCAGTATTTT. Translating gives CATGTGEGDTQYF.

The chain carries TRBV28 and TRBJ1-2; the D gene is possibly TRBD1 (5 bases). Per the germline V gene, CDR1 is MDHEN and CDR2 is SYDVKM. Trimming stripped 3 bases from V and 5 bases from J, with 13 bases between. The CDR3 is 14 residues long. The CDR3 DNA reads TGTGCCAGCAGTTTCCCCGGGGGAAGGTATGGCTACACCTTC. As protein: CASSFPGGRYGYTF.